These 4 T cell receptor beta chains were all obtained from the same sample, sequenced in a study of blood T cell repertoires in COVID-19. Here immunoSEQ multiplex PCR was the method, and the copy in TCRdb shows in-frame clones only, minus some. The table records some 50,000 clones, 60% to 85% of them present only once. Sequencing used peripheral blood. The receptors here all came from a human donor in a cohort sampled during active COVID-19.

The chain uses TRBV19 and TRBJ1-1; no reliable D call. V was pared by 6 bases and J by 0 bases, with 8 bases between. The CDR3 is made up of 13 amino acids. Germline CDR1 LNHDA, CDR2 SQIVND (reference sequence). Written as DNA, the CDR3 is TGTGCCAGTAGGAGAGGGCTGAACACTGAAGCTTTCTTT. Its protein product is CASRRGLNTEAFF.

This clone has only a few counts. The chain employs TRBV2 and TRBJ2-7; the match to TRBD1 covers 7 bases. Trimming took 6 bases from V and 3 from J; bases not matched to a gene: 11. This CDR3 spans 15 amino acids. Germline loops: CDR1 SNHLY, CDR2 FYNNEI. The CDR3 protein is CASSPGGQVGYEQYF. The CDR3 DNA reads TGTGCCAGCAGCCCTGGCGGACAGGTTGGCTACGAGCAGTACTTC. Variable domain in full (rest from reference TRBV2 and TRBJ2-7): EPEVTQTPSHQVTQMGQEVILRCVPISNHLYFYWYRQILGQKVEFLVSFYNNEISEKSEIFDDQFSVERPDGSNFTLKIRSTKLEDSAMYFCASSPGGQVGYEQYFGPGTRLTVT.

The rearrangement links TRBV5-4 to TRBJ2-7; 7 bases match TRBD2. The CDR3 extends over 14 amino acids. The germline gives CDR1 SGHNT, CDR2 YYREEE (reference sequence). V gave up 0 bases and J gave up 3 bases; unmatched junction bases: 3. CDR3 sequence reads: CASSLGEGNYEQYF. The CDR3 DNA follows: TGTGCCAGCAGCTTGGGGGAGGGAAACTACGAGCAGTACTTC.

The gene calls are TRBV7-2 and TRBJ2-7; a weak D match, TRBD2 (6 bases). Trimming cost V 3 bases and J 0 bases, with 12 bases left between them. Germline V gene lookup returns CDR1 SGHTA and CDR2 FQGNSA. The CDR3 extends over 15 amino acids. The CDR3 sequence: CASSFNRDFSYEQYF. The DNA of the CDR3 is TGTGCCAGCAGCTTTAACCGGGACTTCTCCTACGAGCAGTACTTC.